The 9 T cell receptor beta chains listed next were all sequenced from one sample in a study of blood T cells in healthy people across ages (dated by TCRdb to between 2014 and 2017). Libraries were made using 5' RACE. Sequencer: Illumina HiSeq 2500. The second PCR ran for roughly 7 to 12 cycles and used a J-beta primer mix along with a sample-barcoded 5' primer. TCRdb reanalyzed the raw reads on its own, using fastp at Q25 for trimming and MiXCR for clone calling, and kept in-frame beta chains. CDR3 protein duplicates are merged, each entry listing the most common genes and DNA. This sample is represented by approximately 900,000 distinct CDR3 sequences; under 50% of them were singletons. The ten largest account for over 10% of the sample. Sequencing was carried out using blood. The receptors shown here come from a young man in good health.

This clonotype came up once. The V and J genes are TRBV5-8 and TRBJ1-2, with TRBD1 as a possible D gene (5 bases). Between the trimmed V and J ends, which lost 7 bases and 2 bases, there was a span of 12 bases. This CDR3 comprises 13 residues. Germline CDR1 SGHTS, CDR2 YDEGEE. The CDR3 protein is CASGTRENYGYTF. As DNA, the CDR3 is TGTGCCAGCGGAACCAGGGAAAACTATGGCTACACCTTC. Full variable domain (rest looked up from reference TRBV5-8 and TRBJ1-2): EAGVTQSPTHLIKTRGQQATLRCSPISGHTSVYWYQQALGLGLQFLLWYDEGEERNRGNFPPRFSGRQFPNYSSELNVNALELEDSALYLCASGTRENYGYTFGSGTRLTVV.

This chain connects TRBV27 to TRBJ2-1; 8 bases map to TRBD2. The CDR3 is 16 residues long. The V gene's germline CDR1 is MNHEY and CDR2 SMNVEV (reference sequence). Trimming at V came to 5 bases and at J to 2 bases, leaving 8 bases not matched to a gene. The CDR3 DNA reads TGTGCCAGCAGTCCCAGAGCGGGGGCCGCCTACAATGAGCAGTTCTTC. It specifies CASSPRAGAAYNEQFF.

V and J are TRBV11-2 and TRBJ2-3; no reliable D call. This CDR3 comprises 13 residues. The germline V and J ends were trimmed by 6 bases and 3 bases, with 10 bases remaining between them. Germline-derived CDR1 and CDR2 are SGHAT and FQNNGV. The CDR3 spells CASRVAGTDTQYF. CDR3 coding DNA: TGTGCCAGCAGAGTAGCCGGGACAGATACGCAGTATTTT. Using reference TRBV11-2 and TRBJ2-3 for the parts outside the CDR3, the full variable domain is EAGVAQSPRYKIIEKRQSVAFWCNPISGHATLYWYQQILGQGPKLLIQFQNNGVVDDSQLPKDRFSAERLKGVDSTLKIQPAKLEDSAVYLCASRVAGTDTQYFGPGTRLTVL.

This chain uses TRBV25-1 with TRBJ2-7; D is possibly TRBD2 (6 bases). Germline V gene data show CDR1 as MGHDK and CDR2 as SYGVNS. The CDR3 covers 15 residues. The ends were cut back, 6 bases at V and 2 bases at J, with 17 bases in the middle. CDR3 bases: TGTGCCAGCAGCTCTACGGGAGCGGGCCCCTACGAGCAGTACTTC. Protein product: CASSSTGAGPYEQYF.

This clonotype was observed a few times. J is TRBJ2-1 and V is TRBV29-1, with D maybe TRBD2 (5 bases). Trimming took 4 bases from V and 5 from J, leaving 9 bases between them. The germline gives CDR1 SQVTM, CDR2 ANQGSEA. The CDR3 loop spans 12 amino acids. The CDR3 DNA reads as TGCAGCGTTGGCGGGCAGCACAATGAGCAGTTCTTC. Its translation: CSVGGQHNEQFF.

J is TRBJ1-1 and V is TRBV3-1; TRBD1 agrees at 7 bases. This CDR3 has 15 amino acids. The germline CDR1 and CDR2 sequences are LGHDT and YNNKEL (reference sequence). Germline trimming cut 4 bases from V and 1 base from J; bases unmatched to any gene: 6. The CDR3: CASSLGTVGNTEAFF. The CDR3, as DNA: TGTGCCAGCAGCCTGGGGACAGTGGGGAACACTGAAGCTTTCTTT. Complete variable domain (other parts from reference TRBV3-1 and TRBJ1-1): DTAVSQTPKYLVTQMGNDKSIKCEQNLGHDTMYWYKQDSKKFLKIMFSYNNKELIINETVPNRFSPKSPDKAHLNLHINSLELGDSAVYFCASSLGTVGNTEAFFGQGTRLTVV.

This rearrangement joins TRBV27 to TRBJ2-7; 8 nucleotides agree with TRBD1. Losses at the gene ends were 5 bases for V and 2 bases for J; bases not matched to a gene: 8. Germline values: CDR1 MNHEY, CDR2 SMNVEV (reference sequence). The CDR3 length is 15 residues. CDR3 in amino acids: CASSPGTGRTYEQYF. DNA of the CDR3: TGTGCCAGCAGTCCCGGGACAGGTCGAACCTACGAGCAGTACTTC.

In nucleotides, the CDR3 is TGTGCCAGCAGTTACTCGGGACTAGCGGGACGGGATACGCAGTATTTT. Its translation: CASSYSGLAGRDTQYF. The chain combines TRBV6-5 with TRBJ2-3, with 13 nucleotides matching TRBD2. CDR1 is MNHEY and CDR2 is SVGAGI in the germline V gene. This CDR3 spans 16 amino acids. The ends lost 0 bases at V and 6 bases at J; junction bases unmatched: 3.

Here the CDR3 reads CATSDWGTGETDTQYF. CDR3 DNA sequence: TGTGCCACCAGTGATTGGGGGACAGGGGAGACAGATACGCAGTATTTT. This chain uses TRBV24-1 with TRBJ2-3, with 10 bases identical to TRBD1. Germline V gene data show CDR1 as KGHDR and CDR2 as SFDVKD. V lost 2 bases, J lost 3 bases, and 4 bases stayed unmatched. CDR3 size: 16 residues.